This TCR beta chain was observed in a study of blood T cells in healthy people across ages. Study-level results: Observed TCR beta diversity showed a strong correlation with the percentage of naive T cells as measured by flow cytometry.

A second PCR of about 7 to 12 cycles used a sample-barcoded 5' primer and a J-beta primer mix. The authors tagged each cDNA molecule using a template-switch adaptor with 12 random nucleotides. TCRdb reprocessed the 5' RACE reads via MiXCR and lists one record per CDR3 protein. The sample gives some 1,500,000 distinct CDR3 sequences, around 40% of which show up once; approximately 4.1% is in the top ten. On this clonotype: Its antigen is as yet unknown.

Germline V gene lookup returns CDR1 DFQATT and CDR2 SNEGSKA (reference sequence). This CDR3 has 14 residues. V was clipped by 8 bases and J by 6 bases; unmatched bases: 11. The sample comprised blood. The V call is TRBV20-1, the J call TRBJ2-1, with TRBD1 identical over 9 bases. The clonotype comes from a woman between 18 and 29 years old in good health. DNA for the CDR3: TGCAGTCTAGGGCGGGACAGGGCTATCAATGAGCAGTTCTTC. It is translated as CSLGRDRAINEQFF.